One and the same sample provided the 15 T cell receptor beta chains below, sequenced in a study of T cells after yellow fever vaccination. TCRdb reprocessed the 5' RACE reads via MiXCR and lists one record per CDR3 protein. This sample has more than 300,000 distinct CDR3 sequences, with 9.5% to 12% found just once. The sequenced sample was CD4+ T cells sorted from PBMCs, obtained 45 days after the yellow fever booster vaccination. These receptors originate from a man younger than 35 who received the YFV17D yellow fever vaccine.

The chain has TRBV10-3 and TRBJ1-1, with 7 bases lining up with TRBD1. The V gene end was trimmed by 2 bases and the J gene end by 2 bases; junction bases not matched to a gene: 5. Germline CDR1 is ENHRY and CDR2 is SYGVKD. The CDR3 runs to 15 residues. CDR3 nucleotide sequence: TGTGCCATCAGTGAGAGCAGGGGGGGAAACACTGAAGCTTTCTTT. This sequence encodes CAISESRGGNTEAFF.

This clonotype turned up a few times. V usage is TRBV20-1 and J usage is TRBJ2-5; weak D call: TRBD2 (7 bases). The V gene lost 1 base and the J gene lost 5 bases, with 17 bases spanning the gap. The V gene's germline CDR1 is DFQATT and CDR2 SNEGSKA (reference sequence). CDR3 length: 15 amino acids. This CDR3 is CSARAETGGPETQYF. The DNA for the CDR3 is TGCAGTGCTAGAGCGGAAACGGGGGGCCCCGAGACCCAGTACTTC.

This clonotype has ten or more counts. V usage is TRBV7-8 and J usage is TRBJ2-1; 11 bases are shared with TRBD2. This CDR3 is 13 amino acids long. Germline V lookup: CDR1 SGHVS, CDR2 FQNEAQ. The V segment lost 6 bases and the J segment 5 bases; nucleotides outside the gene matches: 0. CDR3 amino acids: CASRTSGNNEQFF. The CDR3 bases are TGTGCCAGCAGGACTAGCGGGAACAATGAGCAGTTCTTC.

V and J are TRBV25-1 and TRBJ1-4; no clear D. The CDR3 consists of 12 residues. V lost 8 bases to trimming and J lost 10 bases, with 14 bases between them. Germline V lookup: CDR1 MGHDK, CDR2 SYGVNS. This CDR3 is CASRAWGGKLFF. The CDR3 region has the DNA TGTGCCAGCCGTGCTTGGGGTGGAAAACTGTTTTTT.

V is TRBV25-1 and J is TRBJ2-3; no clear D gene. CDR1 and CDR2 (germline): MGHDK, SYGVNS. The CDR3 runs to 16 residues. The V end was cut by 1 base, the J end by 3 bases, with 14 bases between. The CDR3 nucleotides are TGTGCCAGCAGTGAATCGACTTTTTCACGGACAGATACGCAGTATTTT. Residues: CASSESTFSRTDTQYF.

The V call is TRBV6-5, the J call TRBJ1-1, with D possibly matching TRBD1 (5 bases). The V end was cut by 8 bases, the J end by 3 bases, with 19 bases between. CDR3 length equals 15 residues. Germline CDR1 MNHEY, CDR2 SVGAGI. CDR3 amino acids: CASRWGIWEDTEAFF. CDR3 coding DNA: TGTGCCAGCCGGTGGGGGATTTGGGAGGACACTGAAGCTTTCTTT.

This clonotype was detected a few times. V usage is TRBV27 and J usage is TRBJ2-6; D is uncertain. V lost 6 bases, J lost 1 base, and 13 bases lay in between. Germline V gene data show CDR1 as MNHEY and CDR2 as SMNVEV (reference sequence). The CDR3 is 16 amino acids. Written as DNA, the CDR3 is TGTGCCAGCAGCACTTACGGGCGATCTGGGGCCAACGTCCTGACTTTC. Translation gives CASSTYGRSGANVLTF.

This clonotype was detected many times. J is TRBJ2-6 and V is TRBV4-1; TRBD1 agrees at 8 bases. V shed 0 bases and J 0 bases; nucleotides not matched to a gene: 7. CDR3 size: 19 residues. Germline V CDR1 and CDR2: MGHRA, YSYEKL. In DNA form, the CDR3 reads TGCGCCAGCAGCCAAGATCACCCGACAGGGGCCTCTGGGGCCAACGTCCTGACTTTC. Residues: CASSQDHPTGASGANVLTF.

The chain is built from TRBV6-5 and TRBJ1-4; TRBD1 matches 7 bases. CDR1 is MNHEY, CDR2 SVGAGI, per germline. CDR3 length equals 14 residues. V dropped 6 bases and J dropped 4; count of bases not matched to a gene: 5. As DNA, the CDR3 is TGTGCCAGCAGCCCGACAGGGCTTAATGAAAAACTGTTTTTT. It is translated as CASSPTGLNEKLFF.

A few counts support this clonotype. V and J are TRBV5-1 and TRBJ2-3; the D gene is possibly TRBD2 (6 bases). CDR1 is SGHRS and CDR2 is YFSETQ in the germline V gene. The V and J ends lost 2 bases and 1 base respectively, with 11 bases between them. The CDR3 length is 15 residues. DNA of the CDR3: TGCGCCAGCAGCTTCGGGCCTAGCGGCACAGATACGCAGTATTTT. Translating gives CASSFGPSGTDTQYF.

The V gene is TRBV28, the J gene TRBJ1-1; D gene uncertain. In germline, CDR1 is MDHEN, CDR2 SYDVKM. V lost 3 bases and J 5 bases, leaving 13 bases between the germline ends. This CDR3 contains 14 residues. The CDR3 coding sequence is TGTGCCAGCAGTTTGGGAGCCGCTTGGACTGAAGCTTTCTTT. Its translation is CASSLGAAWTEAFF.

This clonotype was picked up a small number of times. The chain employs TRBV7-2 and TRBJ2-2; D may be TRBD1 (7 bases). This CDR3 has 14 residues. Germline lookup yields CDR1 SGHTA and CDR2 FQGNSA. The V end was cut by 4 bases, the J end by 6 bases, with 12 bases between. The CDR3 coding sequence is TGTGCCAGCAGCTCCCGGAGGGGGCCCGGGGAGCTGTTTTTT. Protein product: CASSSRRGPGELFF.

This chain uses TRBV5-1 with TRBJ2-2, with TRBD2 as a possible D gene (5 bases). The CDR3 has 16 amino acids. Germline V gene data show CDR1 as SGHRS and CDR2 as YFSETQ. V was cut by 0 bases and J by 5 bases, with 14 bases left in between. The CDR3 DNA is TGCGCCAGCAGCTTGGTACCAACTCGGGGAACCGGGGAGCTGTTTTTT. It is translated as CASSLVPTRGTGELFF. The whole variable domain, remainder taken from reference TRBV5-1 and TRBJ2-2, is KAGVTQTPRYLIKTRGQQVTLSCSPISGHRSVSWYQQTPGQGLQFLFEYFSETQRNKGNFPGRFSGRQFSNSRSEMNVSTLELGDSALYLCASSLVPTRGTGELFFGEGSRLTVL.

This clonotype came up a few times. The V and J genes are TRBV18 and TRBJ1-1; the match to TRBD1 covers 9 bases. Losses at the gene ends were 5 bases for V and 6 bases for J; bases not matched to a gene: 4. The CDR3 sequence is 13 residues long. The V gene's germline CDR1 is KGHSH and CDR2 LQKENI. The CDR3 nucleotides read TGTGCCAGCTCAGAGGGACAGGGACCTGAAGCTTTCTTT. This codes for CASSEGQGPEAFF. Full variable domain (rest looked up from reference TRBV18 and TRBJ1-1): NAGVMQNPRHLVRRRGQEARLRCSPMKGHSHVYWYRQLPEEGLKFMVYLQKENIIDESGMPKERFSAEFPKEGPSILRIQQVVRGDSAAYFCASSEGQGPEAFFGQGTRLTVV.

This clonotype was recorded at least ten times. The J gene is TRBJ2-3, the V gene TRBV10-3, with D perhaps given as TRBD1 or TRBD2 (6 bases each). CDR1 is ENHRY and CDR2 is SYGVKD in the germline V gene. The CDR3 is 14 amino acids. With 3 bases removed from V and 4 bases from J, the gap between germline ends came to 11 bases. CDR3 in amino acids: CAISEGGLSDTQYF. The CDR3 DNA reads as TGTGCCATCAGTGAAGGGGGACTTTCAGATACGCAGTATTTT.